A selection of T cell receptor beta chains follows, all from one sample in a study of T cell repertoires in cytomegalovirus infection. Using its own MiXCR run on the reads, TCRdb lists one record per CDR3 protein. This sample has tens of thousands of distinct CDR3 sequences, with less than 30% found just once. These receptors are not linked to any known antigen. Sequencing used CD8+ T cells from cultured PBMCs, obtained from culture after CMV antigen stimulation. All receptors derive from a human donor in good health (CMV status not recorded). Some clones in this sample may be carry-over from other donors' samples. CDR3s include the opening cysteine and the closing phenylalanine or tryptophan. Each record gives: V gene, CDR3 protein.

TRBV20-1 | CSAKGQGASEQYF
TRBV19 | CASTSLSTGTGKTGELFF
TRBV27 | CASSLVAGTYEQYF
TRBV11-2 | CASSLDPGGNTEAFF
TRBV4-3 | CASSQDMGQLNTEAFF
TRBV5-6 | CATEQGANYGYTF
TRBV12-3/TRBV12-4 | CASFGRGTQYF
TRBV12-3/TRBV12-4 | CASSPSHGGAFSEKLFF
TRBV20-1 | CSARDLWNTEAFF
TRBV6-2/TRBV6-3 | CASSLPGLAGNPYEQYF
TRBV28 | CASSLIGTENIQYF
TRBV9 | CASSSGATEAFF
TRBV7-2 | CASSSLGTGAATNEKLFF
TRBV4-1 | CASSQGWGAQETQYF
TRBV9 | CASSVGRRDPSQGYTF
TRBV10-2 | CASSSGAVNTEAFF
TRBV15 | CATSSGRNPTDTQYF
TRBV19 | CASSIQGPTDTQYF
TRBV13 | CASSSRADTSTDTQYF
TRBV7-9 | CASVPIGTGGNEQYF
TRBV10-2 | CASSELGLAGEDEQFF
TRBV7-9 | CASMGQGDPDF
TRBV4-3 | CASSQYQGQGAYNEQFF
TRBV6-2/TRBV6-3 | CASSYSASGAYEQYF
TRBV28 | CASRLQGGWNYGYTF
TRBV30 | CAWSPGTGNEQYF
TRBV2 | CASNAGRGDGYTF
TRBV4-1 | CASSQASENTGELFF